This T cell receptor beta chain was retrieved from a study of shared clonotypes between healthy human individuals. CDR3 size: 15 residues. The V gene's germline CDR1 is LNHDA and CDR2 SQIVND (reference sequence). Trimming removed 2 bases from V and 2 bases from J, with 13 bases in between. Study-level points and caveats: Naive CD4 clonotypes were shared across several donors at 4.5% to 6%.

To note about this clone: Its antigen remains unidentified.

Sequencing used immunoSEQ multiplex PCR; TCRdb keeps in-frame clones, though not all of them. Here the sample spans hundreds of thousands of clones, approximately 74% being singletons. This sequence joins TRBV19 and TRBJ2-7, with D perhaps being TRBD1 or TRBD2 (5 bases each). Sequenced sample: memory CD4+ T cells sorted from blood. Sample subset: CD45RA-negative fraction. The source is a man aged 25-45 years in good health. CDR3 nucleotides: TGTGCCAGTAGTATAATGGGGACCATGACCTACGAGCAGTACTTC. It codes for CASSIMGTMTYEQYF.